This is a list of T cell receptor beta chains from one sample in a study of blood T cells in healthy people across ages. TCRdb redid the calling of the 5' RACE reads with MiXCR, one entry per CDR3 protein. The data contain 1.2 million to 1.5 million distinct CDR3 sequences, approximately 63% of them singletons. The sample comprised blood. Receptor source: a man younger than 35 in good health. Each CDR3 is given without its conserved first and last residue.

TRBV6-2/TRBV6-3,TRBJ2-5,ASRASNAPYNEQY
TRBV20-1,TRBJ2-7,SARVGSGRPEGYEQY
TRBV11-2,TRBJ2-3,ASSLDSLAEPQVDTQY
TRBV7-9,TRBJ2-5,ASRAAGGLWETQY
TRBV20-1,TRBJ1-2,SAGTGVVMGYT
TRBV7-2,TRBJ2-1,ASSLFLNEQF
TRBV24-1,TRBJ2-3,ATSLRGISSTDTQY
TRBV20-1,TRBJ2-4,SARVRTENIQY
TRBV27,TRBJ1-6,ASGRQGYSPLH
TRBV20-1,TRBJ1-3,SARLVGSLSGNTIY
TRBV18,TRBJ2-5,ASSPRIGPAGETQY
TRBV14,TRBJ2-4,ASSQGGLALAKNIQY
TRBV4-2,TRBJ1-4,ASSLRSEEYKLF
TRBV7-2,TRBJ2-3,ASSLVVAGGGLDTQY
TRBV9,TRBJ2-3,ATTNRSSTDTQY
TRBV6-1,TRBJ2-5,ASSEPGQGSLLEY
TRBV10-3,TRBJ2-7,TISEGDSYEQY
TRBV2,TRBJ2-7,ASEGFGGDEQY
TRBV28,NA,ASSLSPLGQGAKKVYEQY
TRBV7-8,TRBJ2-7,ASSLPKTGTSYEQY
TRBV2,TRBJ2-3,ASSELATSRLHSTDTQY
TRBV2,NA,AGGTAYEQY
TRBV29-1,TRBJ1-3,SVATGGSGNTIY
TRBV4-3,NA,ASSQDQNSYEQY
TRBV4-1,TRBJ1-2,ASRGTGTASSYGYT
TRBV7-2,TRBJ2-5,ASSFGGDKQESQY
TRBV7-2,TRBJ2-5,ASSGGLNGETQY
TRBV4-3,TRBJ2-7,ASGQAFPSYEQY
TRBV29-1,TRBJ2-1,SVEWLKTSGVYNEQF